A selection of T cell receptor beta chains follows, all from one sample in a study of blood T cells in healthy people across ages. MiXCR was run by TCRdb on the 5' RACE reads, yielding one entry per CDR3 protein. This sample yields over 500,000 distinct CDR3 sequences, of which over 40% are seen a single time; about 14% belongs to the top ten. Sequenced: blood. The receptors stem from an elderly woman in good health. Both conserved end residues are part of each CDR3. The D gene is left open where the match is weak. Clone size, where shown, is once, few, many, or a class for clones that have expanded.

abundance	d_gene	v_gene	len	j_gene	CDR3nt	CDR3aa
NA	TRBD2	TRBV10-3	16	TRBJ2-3	TGTGCCATCAGTCCTATAGCGGGAGGCGACACAGATACGCAGTATTTT	CAISPIAGGDTDTQYF
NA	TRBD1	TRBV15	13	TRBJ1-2	TGTGCCACCGCCCCCGGGACAGGGGATGGCTACACCTTC	CATAPGTGDGYTF
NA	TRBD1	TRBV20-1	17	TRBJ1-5	TGCAGTGCTCAAACCAGACACGCCGGGACAGGGATCCAGCCCCAGCATTTT	CSAQTRHAGTGIQPQHF
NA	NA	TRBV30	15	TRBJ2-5	TGTGCCTGGAGTGTACGTCGGGGGAACGGCGTAAGGCAGTACTTC	CAWSVRRGNGVRQYF
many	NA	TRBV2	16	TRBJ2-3	TGTGCCAGCAGTTCCCCTGCAGGACGGGGCACAGATACGCAGTATTTT	CASSSPAGRGTDTQYF
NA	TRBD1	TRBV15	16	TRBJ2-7	TGTGCCACCAGCAGAGATCGGCCAGGGGGTCCCTACGAGCAGTACTTC	CATSRDRPGGPYEQYF
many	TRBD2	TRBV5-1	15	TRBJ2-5	TGCGCCAGCAGTCTTAGCGGGAGGGCCGAAGAGACCCAGTACTTC	CASSLSGRAEETQYF
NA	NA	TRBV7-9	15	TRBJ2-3	TGTGCCAGCAGCTTAGGATCCAGGGAGGCAGATACGCAGTATTTT	CASSLGSREADTQYF
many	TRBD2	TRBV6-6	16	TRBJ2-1	TGTGCCAGCAGTTTAGTAGCGGGAGGGACCTGCAATGAGCAGTTCTTC	CASSLVAGGTCNEQFF
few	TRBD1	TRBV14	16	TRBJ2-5	TGTGCCAGCAGCCAAGATGACAGGGCTGGCCGCGAGACCCAGTACTTC	CASSQDDRAGRETQYF
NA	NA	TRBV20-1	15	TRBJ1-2	TGCAGTGCTGTCTCCCCCCTGGGGCAGGTTAAAGGCTACACCTTC	CSAVSPLGQVKGYTF
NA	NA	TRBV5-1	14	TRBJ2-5	TGCGCCAGCAGCTTTGCCGGGTACCAAGAGACCCAGTACTTC	CASSFAGYQETQYF
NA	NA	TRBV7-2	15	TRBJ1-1	TGTGCCAGCAGCTTCGCGGGGGGGGCGCTGGGGGAAGCTTTCTTT	CASSFAGGALGEAFF
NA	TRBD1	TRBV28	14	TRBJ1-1	TGTGCCAGCAGTTCCCCGGGACAGGGTTATGGAGCTTTCTTT	CASSSPGQGYGAFF
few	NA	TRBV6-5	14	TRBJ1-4	TGTGCCAGCACCACAGGGTGGGGTAATGAAAAACTGTTTTTT	CASTTGWGNEKLFF
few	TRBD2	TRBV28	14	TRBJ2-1	TGTGCCAGCAGCCCCCCGACTAGCGGCAATGAGCAGTTCTTC	CASSPPTSGNEQFF
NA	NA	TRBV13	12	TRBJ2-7	TGTGCCAGCAGCTTGTGGGACCACGAGCAGTACTTC	CASSLWDHEQYF
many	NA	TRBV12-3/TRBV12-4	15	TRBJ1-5	TGTGCCAGCAGTTTATCCGGGGGGCTGGATCAGCCCCAGCATTTT	CASSLSGGLDQPQHF
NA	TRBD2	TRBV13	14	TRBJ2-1	TGTGCCAGCAGCTTACTTAGCGGGAGCAGGGAGCAGTTCTTC	CASSLLSGSREQFF
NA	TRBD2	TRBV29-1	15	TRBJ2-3	TGCAGCGTTGATGTGGACAGCGGGGGGCAGTATACGCAGTATTTT	CSVDVDSGGQYTQYF
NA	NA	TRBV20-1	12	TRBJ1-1	TGCAGTGCTAGAGCTTGGACGGTCGGGACTTTCTTT	CSARAWTVGTFF
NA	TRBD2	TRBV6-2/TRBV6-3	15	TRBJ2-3	TGTGCCAGCAGGGGGACTAGCGGGAAATCAGATACGCAGTATTTT	CASRGTSGKSDTQYF
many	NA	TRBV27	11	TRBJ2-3	TGTGCCAGCCGCGACACAGATACGCAGTATTTT	CASRDTDTQYF
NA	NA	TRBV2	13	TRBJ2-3	TGTGCATTCAGGGGCGGGGCTACAGATACGCAGTATTTT	CAFRGGATDTQYF
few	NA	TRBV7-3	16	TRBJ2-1	TGTGCCAGCAGCTTAACGGGGCAGGGACCCTACAATGAGCAGTTCTTC	CASSLTGQGPYNEQFF
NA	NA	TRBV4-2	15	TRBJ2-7	TGTGCCAGCAGCCAAGCTGGGGACCGCTCCTACGAGCAGTACTTC	CASSQAGDRSYEQYF
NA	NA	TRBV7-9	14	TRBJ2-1	TGTGCCAGCAGCCCCCCGGGCCTCTACAATGAGCAGTTCTTC	CASSPPGLYNEQFF
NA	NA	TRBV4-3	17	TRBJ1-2	TGCGCCAGCAGCCAAGATAAGCAGGCGCGGTCCATGCATGGCTACACCTTC	CASSQDKQARSMHGYTF
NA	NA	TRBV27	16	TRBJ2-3	TGTGCCAGCAGTTTAAGGGGGGGCAGGGGGCTAGATACGCAGTATTTT	CASSLRGGRGLDTQYF
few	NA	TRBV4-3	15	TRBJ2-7	TGCGCCAGCAGCCAAGATGGGAACAGGATGAATGAGCAGTACTTC	CASSQDGNRMNEQYF
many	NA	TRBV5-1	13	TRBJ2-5	TGCGCCAGCAGCTTGTATCGACGGGAGACCCAGTACTTC	CASSLYRRETQYF
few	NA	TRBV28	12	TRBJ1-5	TGTGCCAGCAGTTTGGAGGATCAGCCCCAGCATTTT	CASSLEDQPQHF
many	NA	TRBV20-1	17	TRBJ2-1	TGCAGTGCTAGAGAGCACAGTCCCGGGACCTCCTACAATGAGCAGTTCTTC	CSAREHSPGTSYNEQFF
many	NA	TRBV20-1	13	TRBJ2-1	TGCAGTGCTTCCCCACCTCCTTACAATGAGCAGTTCTTC	CSASPPPYNEQFF
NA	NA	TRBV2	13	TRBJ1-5	TGTGCCAGCAATCGGGGTCGGGATCAGCCCCAGCATTTT	CASNRGRDQPQHF
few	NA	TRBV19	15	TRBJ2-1	TGTGCCAGTAGCTCAGGGACGGGTGCCTACAATGAGCAGTTCTTC	CASSSGTGAYNEQFF
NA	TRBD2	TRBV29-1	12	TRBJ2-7	TGCAGCGCGCGAGCGGGAGTCTACGAGCAGTACTTC	CSARAGVYEQYF
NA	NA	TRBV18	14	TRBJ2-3	TGTGCCAGCTCACCACAGGGAAACACAGATACGCAGTATTTT	CASSPQGNTDTQYF
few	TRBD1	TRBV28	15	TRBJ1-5	TGTGCCAGCAGGTTTCCCCGACAGGGGTTTCAGCCCCAGCATTTT	CASRFPRQGFQPQHF